Below are 22 T cell receptor beta chains sequenced from a single sample in a study of blood T cells in healthy people across ages. Alongside a J-beta primer mix, a sample-barcoded 5' primer served in a second PCR lasting about 7 to 12 cycles. From the 5' RACE reads, TCRdb called clonotypes with MiXCR, one entry per CDR3 protein. The sample shows some 1,500,000 distinct CDR3 sequences, under 55% of them seen only once. The specimen sequenced was blood. These receptors all stem from a woman aged 18-30 years in good health.

This clonotype has only one observation. The chain carries TRBV6-1 and TRBJ2-1; a possible D gene is TRBD2 (5 bases). The V end was cut by 4 bases, the J end by 0 bases, with 13 bases between. The germline V gene encodes CDR1 MNHNS and CDR2 SASEGT. The CDR3 length is 16 residues. The CDR3, as DNA: TGTGCCAGCAGTGCTAGAGGGTCAAGCTCCTACAATGAGCAGTTCTTC. It is translated as CASSARGSSSYNEQFF.

This clonotype was picked up a small number of times. The chain links TRBV7-2 to TRBJ2-5, with D unclear. The CDR3 contains 16 residues. Per the germline V gene, CDR1 is SGHTA and CDR2 is FQGNSA. V was clipped by 0 bases and J by 4 bases, with 15 bases between them. CDR3 amino acids: CASSLALRSKGETQYF. CDR3 bases: TGTGCCAGCAGCTTAGCGCTCCGATCGAAGGGAGAGACCCAGTACTTC.

V usage is TRBV24-1 and J usage is TRBJ2-7; D is perhaps TRBD1 (6 bases). Trimming removed 3 bases at V and 0 bases at J, with 17 bases between. Per the germline V gene, CDR1 is KGHDR and CDR2 is SFDVKD. The CDR3 has 17 residues. For the CDR3, the DNA is TGTGCCACCAGTGATCTTTTTCCCAGGGGATTCTCCTACGAGCAGTACTTC. Translation: CATSDLFPRGFSYEQYF.

The chain carries TRBV7-9 and TRBJ1-2; 7 positions match TRBD1. CDR1 and CDR2 (germline): SEHNR, FQNEAQ (reference sequence). V lost 2 bases and J lost 3; bases outside the gene matches: 6. CDR3 length: 15 residues. The CDR3 region is CASSLSGTVYYGYTF. In nucleotides, the CDR3 is TGTGCCAGCAGCTTATCCGGGACAGTATACTATGGCTACACCTTC.

The table lists this clonotype with a few counts. The DNA of the CDR3 is TGTGCCTGGAGACTACGGGGGGTGACTGAAGCTTTCTTT. Protein: CAWRLRGVTEAFF. The rearrangement uses TRBV30 and TRBJ1-1; possibly TRBD1 for D (5 bases). Germline CDR1 GTSNPN, CDR2 SVGIG (reference sequence). Trimming cost V 3 bases and J 5 bases, with 13 bases left between them. The CDR3 length is 13 residues.

The genes are TRBV20-1 and TRBJ2-1, with TRBD2 identical over 14 bases. V gave up 6 bases and J gave up 9 bases; unmatched junction bases: 10. Germline V gene sequence: CDR1 DFQATT, CDR2 SNEGSKA (reference sequence). This CDR3 spans 15 amino acids. The CDR3 region has the DNA TGCAGTGCGAGAACGGTGGGACTAGCGGGAGTTGAGCAGTTCTTC. Encoded protein: CSARTVGLAGVEQFF.

The V and J genes are TRBV4-1 and TRBJ2-1, with 7 bases lining up with TRBD2. With 5 bases clipped from V and 15 bases from J, the junction kept 16 bases outside the gene matches. Looked up from germline, CDR1 is MGHRA and CDR2 is YSYEKL. CDR3 length: 14 amino acids. CDR3 nucleotides: TGCGCCAGCAGCTACATTAGCGGGCCCAAGGTGTTGTTCTTC. Its translation is CASSYISGPKVLFF.

The gene calls are TRBV5-1 and TRBJ2-1, with 13 nucleotides matching TRBD2. Germline V CDR1 and CDR2: SGHRS, YFSETQ. J gave up 7 bases and V 4 bases, and 8 bases lay outside the gene matches. This CDR3 has 16 amino acids. DNA of the CDR3: TGCGCCAGCAGCCAGGGACTAGCGGGGCATCGGAATGAGCAGTTCTTC. Residues: CASSQGLAGHRNEQFF.

This clonotype was seen more than once but under ten times. The V call is TRBV25-1, the J call TRBJ1-4; D unclear. V was pared by 4 bases and J by 8 bases, with 11 bases between. The CDR3 length is 13 residues. From germline, CDR1 is MGHDK and CDR2 SYGVNS. CDR3 in DNA: TGTGCCAGCAGTGGGAGGGTACGCGAAAAACTGTTTTTT. It yields the protein CASSGRVREKLFF.

The V gene is TRBV20-1, the J gene TRBJ2-7, with 8 bases aligning to TRBD1. The tail of the sequence fits TRBJ2-5 better, so the J call may be wrong. This CDR3 region has 13 residues. The germline V gene encodes CDR1 DFQATT and CDR2 SNEGSKA (reference sequence). For the CDR3, the DNA is TGCAGTGCCCAAGGACAGGGTAGGGGGACCCAGTACTTC. This codes for CSAQGQGRGTQYF.

The chain links TRBV29-1 to TRBJ1-2, with D unclear. This CDR3 spans 12 amino acids. Germline V lookup: CDR1 SQVTM, CDR2 ANQGSEA. V was pared by 6 bases and J by 4 bases, with 12 bases between. CDR3 in DNA: TGCAGCGTCGATGACAACCCCTATGGCTACACCTTC. The encoded protein is CSVDDNPYGYTF.

On this clonotype itself: A read error may be the cause here, since a much bigger clone is one base away. The chain uses TRBV12-3 or TRBV12-4 and TRBJ2-1, with D perhaps assigned TRBD1 or TRBD2 (5 bases each). V lost 4 bases to trimming and J lost 10 bases, with 14 bases between them. This CDR3 contains 13 residues. CDR3 protein: CASSSGTTHEQFF. As DNA, the CDR3 is TGTGCCAGCAGTTCCGGGACGACCCACGAGCAGTTCTTC.

This clonotype has just a few counts. This chain joins TRBV6-6 and TRBJ2-4; D gene unclear. This CDR3 contains 12 residues. Germline V CDR1 and CDR2: MNHNY, SVGAGI (reference sequence). Trimming left V 0 bases short and J 8 bases short, with 5 bases between. This CDR3 reads CASSYSKDIQYF. The CDR3 bases are TGTGCCAGCAGTTACTCGAAGGACATTCAGTACTTC.

The rearrangement joins TRBV12-3 or TRBV12-4 to TRBJ1-2; D is uncertain. The length of the CDR3 is 16 residues. The ends were cut back, 2 bases at V and 3 bases at J, with 16 bases in the middle. The CDR3 here is CASSLQWTAGYYGYTF. The DNA for the CDR3 is TGTGCCAGCAGTTTACAATGGACGGCGGGATACTATGGCTACACCTTC.

The rearrangement uses TRBV20-1 and TRBJ1-5; D is undetermined. This CDR3 has 15 amino acids. Deletions cut 0 bases from V and 6 bases from J, with 15 bases between. Germline V CDR1 and CDR2: DFQATT, SNEGSKA (reference sequence). CDR3 in DNA: TGCAGTGCTAGAGATCTCCGGGAGTCTTTTCAGCCCCAGCATTTT. It specifies CSARDLRESFQPQHF.

The chain recombines TRBV2 with TRBJ2-4, with 8 bases matching TRBD2. Germline V CDR1 and CDR2: SNHLY, FYNNEI. The CDR3 contains 20 residues. The V and J ends lost 1 base and 2 bases, in that order; junction bases with no gene match: 16. The CDR3 loop is CASSEELFGSSGLSKNIQYF. In DNA form, the CDR3 reads TGTGCCAGCAGTGAAGAGTTGTTTGGGTCTAGCGGGTTATCCAAAAACATTCAGTACTTC.

The chain has TRBV28 and TRBJ2-7; TRBD1 is a possible D gene (6 bases). V lost 5 bases and J lost 2, with 31 bases in between. Germline loops: CDR1 MDHEN, CDR2 SYDVKM. The CDR3 contains 20 residues. The CDR3 coding sequence is TGTGCCAGCAGTCTTACTCCGGTTGTGGCAGGGGTTTTTAGCGCCTACGAGCAGTACTTC. Its translation: CASSLTPVVAGVFSAYEQYF. Complete variable domain (other parts from reference TRBV28 and TRBJ2-7): DVKVTQSSRYLVKRTGEKVFLECVQDMDHENMFWYRQDPGLGLRLIYFSYDVKMKEKGDIPEGYSVSREKKERFSLILESASTNQTSMYLCASSLTPVVAGVFSAYEQYFGPGTRLTVT.

This clonotype was observed a few times. V usage is TRBV7-3 and J usage is TRBJ2-1; D tentatively fits TRBD1 or TRBD2 (5 bases each). Trimming shortened V by 5 bases and J by 6 bases, and 17 bases separated the two germline ends. Germline assignment: CDR1 SGHTA and CDR2 FQGTGA. The CDR3 runs to 15 residues. The chain's CDR3 is CASSHRGTLVNEQFF. The CDR3 nucleotides read TGTGCCAGCAGCCACAGAGGGACCCTCGTCAATGAGCAGTTCTTC.

The rearrangement joins TRBV4-3 to TRBJ2-5; 9 positions agree with TRBD2. CDR1 and CDR2 from the germline V gene are LGHNA and YSLEER. Losses at the gene ends were 0 bases for V and 11 bases for J; bases not matched to a gene: 13. The CDR3 extends over 16 amino acids. CDR3 amino acids: CASSQESSGRLNEQYF. The CDR3, as DNA: TGCGCCAGCAGCCAAGAATCCAGCGGGAGGTTAAATGAGCAGTACTTC.

This clonotype has more than one count but fewer than ten. The rearrangement joins TRBV7-2 to TRBJ2-1, with TRBD1 matching 11 bases. TRBJ2-7 explains the end of the DNA better; the J call may be wrong. The CDR3 sequence is 15 residues long. The germline CDR1 and CDR2 sequences are SGHTA and FQGNSA. This CDR3 reads CASSSGTGGYNEQYF. The CDR3 DNA follows: TGTGCCAGCAGCTCCGGGACAGGGGGTTACAATGAGCAGTACTTC.

V and J are TRBV9 and TRBJ2-2; 7 nucleotides align to TRBD1. The CDR3 is made up of 15 amino acids. Germline lookup yields CDR1 SGDLS and CDR2 YYNGEE. V lost 3 bases and J lost 2; bases outside the gene matches: 4. CDR3 loop: CASSAGTANTGELFF. DNA of the CDR3: TGTGCCAGCAGCGCCGGGACAGCCAACACCGGGGAGCTGTTTTTT.

In this sample, this clonotype turned up a few times. The chain couples TRBV9 to TRBJ1-1; perhaps TRBD1 as D (6 bases). With 4 bases removed from V and 4 bases from J, the gap between germline ends came to 17 bases. Germline V gene lookup returns CDR1 SGDLS and CDR2 YYNGEE. This CDR3 contains 15 residues. The CDR3 DNA follows: TGTGCCAGCAGCACAACCGGGACATATGGCACTGAAGCTTTCTTT. Translated, it gives CASSTTGTYGTEAFF. Together with reference TRBV9 and TRBJ1-1, the CDR3 gives the full variable domain: DSGVTQTPKHLITATGQRVTLRCSPRSGDLSVYWYQQSLDQGLQFLIQYYNGEERAKGNILERFSAQQFPDLHSELNLSSLELGDSALYFCASSTTGTYGTEAFFGQGTRLTVV.